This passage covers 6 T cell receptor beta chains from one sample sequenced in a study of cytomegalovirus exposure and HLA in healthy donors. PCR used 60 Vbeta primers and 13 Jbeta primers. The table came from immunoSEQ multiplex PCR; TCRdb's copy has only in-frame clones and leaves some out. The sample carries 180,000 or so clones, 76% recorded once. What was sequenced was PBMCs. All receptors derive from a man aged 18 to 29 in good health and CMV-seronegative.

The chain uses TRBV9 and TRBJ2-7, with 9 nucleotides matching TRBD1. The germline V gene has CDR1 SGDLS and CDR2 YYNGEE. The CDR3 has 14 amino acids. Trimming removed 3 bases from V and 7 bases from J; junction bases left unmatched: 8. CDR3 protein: CASSADRGVGEQYF. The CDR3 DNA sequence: TGTGCCAGCAGCGCTGACAGGGGGGTGGGGGAGCAGTACTTC.

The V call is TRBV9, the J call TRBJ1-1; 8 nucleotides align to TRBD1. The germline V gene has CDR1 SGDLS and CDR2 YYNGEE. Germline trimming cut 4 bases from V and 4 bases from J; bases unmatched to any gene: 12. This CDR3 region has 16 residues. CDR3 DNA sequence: TGTGCCAGCAGCCCAGGGTTGGGGCAGGGGGCCACTGAAGCTTTCTTT. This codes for CASSPGLGQGATEAFF.

The CDR3 region has the DNA TGTGCCAGCAGTTCTTGGAGAGGGCCTGTCGAGCAGTACTTC. As protein: CASSSWRGPVEQYF. This rearrangement joins TRBV7-9 to TRBJ2-7, with D possibly matching TRBD2 (5 bases). The V end lost 6 bases, the J end lost 6 bases, and 18 bases lay between the germline ends. This CDR3 is built from 14 residues. The germline CDR1 and CDR2 sequences are SEHNR and FQNEAQ (reference sequence).

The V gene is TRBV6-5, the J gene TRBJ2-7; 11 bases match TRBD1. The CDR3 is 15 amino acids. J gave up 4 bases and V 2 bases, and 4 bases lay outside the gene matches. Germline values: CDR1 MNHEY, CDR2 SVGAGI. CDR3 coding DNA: TGTGCCAGCAGTTACAGGGACAGGGGGAATTACGAGCAGTACTTC. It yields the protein CASSYRDRGNYEQYF.

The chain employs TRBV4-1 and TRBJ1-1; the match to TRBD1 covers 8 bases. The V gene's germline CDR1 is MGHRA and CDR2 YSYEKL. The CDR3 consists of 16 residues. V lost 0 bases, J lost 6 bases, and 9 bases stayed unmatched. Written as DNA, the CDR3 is TGCGCCAGCAGCCAAGAGTGGGCCGGGACAGGTGCTGAAGCTTTCTTT. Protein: CASSQEWAGTGAEAFF.

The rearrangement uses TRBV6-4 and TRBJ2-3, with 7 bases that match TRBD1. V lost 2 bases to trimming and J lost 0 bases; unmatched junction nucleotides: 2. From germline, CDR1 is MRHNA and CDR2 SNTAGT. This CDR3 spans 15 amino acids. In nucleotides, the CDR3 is TGTGCCAGCAGTGACAACAGGGGCAGCACAGATACGCAGTATTTT. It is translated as CASSDNRGSTDTQYF.